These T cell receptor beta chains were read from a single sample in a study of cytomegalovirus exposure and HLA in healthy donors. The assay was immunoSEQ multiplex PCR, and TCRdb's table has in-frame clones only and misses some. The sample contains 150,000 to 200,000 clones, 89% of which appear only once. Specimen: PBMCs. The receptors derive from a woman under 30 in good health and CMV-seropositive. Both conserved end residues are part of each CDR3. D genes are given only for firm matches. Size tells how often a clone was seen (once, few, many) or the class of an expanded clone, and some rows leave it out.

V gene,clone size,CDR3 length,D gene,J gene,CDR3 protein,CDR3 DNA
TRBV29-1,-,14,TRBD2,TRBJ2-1,CSASGGRAYNEQFF,TGCAGTGCCTCGGGGGGGAGGGCCTACAATGAGCAGTTCTTC
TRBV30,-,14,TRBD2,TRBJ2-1,CAWILAGGYNEQFF,TGTGCCTGGATCCTAGCGGGAGGTTACAATGAGCAGTTCTTC
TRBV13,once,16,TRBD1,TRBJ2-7,CASSSVPETGHNEQYF,TGTGCCAGCAGCTCCGTCCCCGAGACAGGGCATAACGAGCAGTACTTC
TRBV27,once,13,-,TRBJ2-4,CASSLAPADIQYF,TGTGCCAGCAGTTTAGCTCCCGCAGACATTCAGTACTTC
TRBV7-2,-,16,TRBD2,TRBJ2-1,CASSSLAGAIYNEQFF,TGTGCCAGCAGCTCCTTAGCGGGAGCGATATACAATGAGCAGTTCTTC
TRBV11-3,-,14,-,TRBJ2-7,CASSLNTGAYEQYF,TGTGCCAGCAGCTTAAATACGGGAGCCTACGAGCAGTACTTC
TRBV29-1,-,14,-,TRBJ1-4,CSVDGGAVNEKLFF,TGCAGCGTTGACGGGGGAGCGGTTAATGAAAAACTGTTTTTT
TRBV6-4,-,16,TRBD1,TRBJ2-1,CASSESDRGIYNEQFF,TGTGCCAGCAGTGAGTCCGACAGGGGAATCTACAATGAGCAGTTCTTC
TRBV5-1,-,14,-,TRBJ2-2,CASSVILEPGELFF,TGCGCCAGCAGCGTTATACTAGAACCCGGGGAGCTGTTTTTT
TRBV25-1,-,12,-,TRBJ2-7,CASRRRTDEQYF,TGTGCCAGCAGGAGGCGAACCGACGAGCAGTACTTC
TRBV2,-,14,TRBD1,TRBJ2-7,CASKTGSKSYEQYF,TGTGCCAGCAAGACAGGGTCGAAATCCTACGAGCAGTACTTC
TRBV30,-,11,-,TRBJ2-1,CAWTLAIEQFF,TGTGCCTGGACCTTAGCCATTGAGCAGTTCTTC
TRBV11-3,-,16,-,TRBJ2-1,CASSFEGLGSYNEQFF,TGTGCCAGCAGCTTCGAGGGCCTCGGCTCCTACAATGAGCAGTTCTTC
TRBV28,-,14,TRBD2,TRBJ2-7,CASSPGLVPYEQYF,TGTGCCAGCAGTCCGGGACTAGTTCCCTACGAGCAGTACTTC
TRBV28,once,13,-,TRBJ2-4,CASSQGTRTFRWF,TGTGCCAGCAGTCAAGGTACACGGACATTTAGGTGGTTC
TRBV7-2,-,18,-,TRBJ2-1,CASRRPGTGRSSYNEQFF,TGTGCCAGCAGACGGCCAGGGACTGGAAGGAGCTCCTACAATGAGCAGTTCTTC
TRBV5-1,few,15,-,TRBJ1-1,CASSLDGTLNTEAFF,TGCGCCAGCAGCTTGGATGGGACATTGAACACTGAAGCTTTCTTT
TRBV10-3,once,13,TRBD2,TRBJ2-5,CAITGGVPETQYF,TGTGCCATCACGGGGGGAGTACCAGAGACCCAGTACTTC
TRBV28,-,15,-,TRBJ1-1,CASSDYSSMNTEAFF,TGTGCCAGCAGTGATTACAGCAGCATGAACACTGAAGCTTTCTTT
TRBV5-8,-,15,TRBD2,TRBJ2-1,CASSLGDSGSREQFF,TGTGCCAGCAGCTTGGGGGATAGCGGGAGTAGGGAGCAGTTCTTC
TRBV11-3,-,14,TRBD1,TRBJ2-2,CASRGQVNTGELFF,TGTGCCAGCCGGGGACAGGTGAACACCGGGGAGCTGTTTTTT
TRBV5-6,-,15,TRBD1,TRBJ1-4,CASTWKGQGNEKLFF,TGTGCCAGCACCTGGAAGGGACAGGGTAATGAAAAACTGTTTTTT
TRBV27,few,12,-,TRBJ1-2,CASRQPQGGYTF,TGTGCCAGCCGACAGCCTCAGGGTGGCTACACCTTC
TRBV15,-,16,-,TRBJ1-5,CATSRDFRVSNQPQHF,TGTGCCACCAGCAGAGATTTCAGGGTGAGCAATCAGCCCCAGCATTTT
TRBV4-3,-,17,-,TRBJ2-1,CASSPSSYRVGYNEQFF,TGCGCCAGCAGCCCGTCCAGTTACAGGGTAGGATACAATGAGCAGTTCTTC
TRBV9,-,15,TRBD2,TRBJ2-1,CASSGISGTSGKQFF,TGTGCCAGCAGCGGAATTTCCGGGACTAGCGGCAAGCAGTTCTTC
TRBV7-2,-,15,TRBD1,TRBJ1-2,CASSFTPGQGSGYTF,TGTGCCAGCAGCTTCACACCGGGACAGGGGAGTGGCTACACCTTC
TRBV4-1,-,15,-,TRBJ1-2,CASSQDPESRRGYTF,TGCGCCAGCAGCCAAGATCCGGAGTCCCGCCGGGGCTACACCTTC
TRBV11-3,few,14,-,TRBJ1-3,CASSLGQAGNTIYF,TGTGCCAGCAGCTTAGGACAGGCCGGAAACACCATATATTTT
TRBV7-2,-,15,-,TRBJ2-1,CASNLRRHTYNEQFF,TGTGCCAGCAACCTCCGGAGGCATACCTACAATGAGCAGTTCTTC
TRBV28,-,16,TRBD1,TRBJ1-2,CASSKPGQGAVDGYTF,TGTGCCAGCAGTAAACCGGGACAGGGGGCTGTCGATGGCTACACCTTC
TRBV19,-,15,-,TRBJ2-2,CASSIGEGTLGELFF,TGTGCCAGTAGTATCGGAGAGGGAACACTCGGGGAGCTGTTTTTT
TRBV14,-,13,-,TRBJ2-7,CASSLSGGYEQYF,TGTGCCAGCAGCCTATCGGGTGGCTACGAGCAGTACTTC
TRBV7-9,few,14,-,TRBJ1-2,CASSLSTGPAGYTF,TGTGCCAGCAGCTTGTCTACAGGGCCCGCTGGCTACACCTTC
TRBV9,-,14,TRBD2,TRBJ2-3,CASSPGGRTDTQYF,TGTGCCAGCAGCCCGGGCGGGAGGACAGATACGCAGTATTTT
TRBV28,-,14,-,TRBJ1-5,CASSLEQFNQPQHF,TGTGCCAGCAGTTTAGAACAGTTCAATCAGCCCCAGCATTTT
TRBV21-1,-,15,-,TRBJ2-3,CASSKSSGRADTQYF,TGTGCCAGCAGCAAGTCTAGCGGGAGGGCTGATACGCAGTATTTT
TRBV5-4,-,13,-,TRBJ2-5,CASSQSRGETQYF,TGTGCCAGCAGCCAGAGTCGGGGAGAGACCCAGTACTTC
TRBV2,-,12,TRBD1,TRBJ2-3,CASSTGADTQYF,TGTGCCAGCAGTACAGGGGCGGATACGCAGTATTTT
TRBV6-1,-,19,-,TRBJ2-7,CASSEGYFSGAGAFYEQYF,TGTGCCAGCAGTGAAGGGTATTTTTCAGGGGCAGGGGCCTTCTACGAGCAGTACTTC
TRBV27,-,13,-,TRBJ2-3,CASSFSGRNTQYF,TGTGCCAGCAGTTTCAGTGGGAGAAATACGCAGTATTTT
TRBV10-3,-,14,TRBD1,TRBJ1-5,CAISEQTGREAQHF,TGTGCCATCAGTGAACAGACAGGGCGTGAGGCCCAGCATTTT
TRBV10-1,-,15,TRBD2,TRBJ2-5,CASSESGLGEETQYF,TGCGCCAGCAGTGAGTCGGGACTAGGAGAGGAGACCCAGTACTTC
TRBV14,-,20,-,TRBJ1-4,CASSQDLNGFEAGPNEKLFF,TGTGCCAGCAGCCAAGACCTCAATGGGTTCGAGGCGGGTCCTAATGAAAAACTGTTTTTT
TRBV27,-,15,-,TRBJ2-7,CASSLQLVSSYEQYF,TGTGCCAGCAGCCTTCAACTGGTGAGCTCCTACGAGCAGTACTTC